This TCR beta chain stems from a study of control samples from healthy donors and cancer patients. Germline values: CDR1 LGHNT, CDR2 FRNRAP. The CDR3 contains 15 residues. Trimming stripped 5 bases from V and 4 bases from J, with 17 bases between. Measured with immunoSEQ multiplex PCR; TCRdb has only the in-frame clones, and not every one. The sample contains tens of thousands of clones, just over 90% of which appear only once. The rearrangement uses TRBV12-5 and TRBJ1-2; D is uncertain. This TCR was recovered from a young man with colorectal cancer. Source material: PBMCs. CDR3 coding DNA: TGTGCTAGTGGTCCCAGGATAGACCGACCCTATGGCTACACCTTC. Its translation is CASGPRIDRPYGYTF.